Listed here are 25 T cell receptor beta chains from one sample, sequenced in a study of T-cell reconstitution after alpha-beta-depleted transplantation in children. This sample's TCRbeta library carried unique molecular identifier barcodes. MiXCR, applied by TCRdb to the PCR reads, yields one record per CDR3 protein. The sample holds more than 550,000 distinct CDR3 sequences; about 10% are singletons and the top ten take 3.5% to 5%. The sample consisted of PBMCs from the stem cell graft donor, taken from the stem cell graft. Receptors originate from a human donor who donated a stem cell graft to a child with acute myeloid leukemia.

Many counts were recorded for this clonotype. The CDR3 spells CSAGGSLQETQYF. CDR3 nucleotides: TGCAGTGCTGGCGGGAGCCTCCAAGAGACCCAGTACTTC. J is TRBJ2-5 and V is TRBV20-1; 7 positions agree with TRBD2. This CDR3 is built from 13 residues. Germline V gene sequence: CDR1 DFQATT, CDR2 SNEGSKA (reference sequence). J gave up 1 base and V 5 bases, and 4 bases lay outside the gene matches.

CDR3 in DNA: TGTGCCAGCAGTGATGGCCCAGGGAAGTACACCGGGGAGCTGTTTTTT. It specifies CASSDGPGKYTGELFF. V is TRBV25-1 and J is TRBJ2-2; possible D gene TRBD1, 5 bases. Trimming stripped 3 bases from V and 3 bases from J, with 14 bases between. From germline, CDR1 is MGHDK and CDR2 SYGVNS. The CDR3 is 16 amino acids. The whole variable domain, remainder taken from reference TRBV25-1 and TRBJ2-2, is EADIYQTPRYLVIGTGKKITLECSQTMGHDKMYWYQQDPGMELHLIHYSYGVNSTEKGDLSSESTVSRIRTEHFPLTLESARPSHTSQYLCASSDGPGKYTGELFFGEGSRLTVL.

This clonotype was detected only a few times. This chain joins TRBV24-1 and TRBJ2-2, with a weak D call TRBD2 (5 bases). The CDR3 consists of 15 residues. V was cut by 6 bases and J by 7 bases, with 17 bases left in between. Germline CDR1 reads KGHDR; CDR2 reads SFDVKD. Here the CDR3 reads CATSPDSRRGGELFF. CDR3 nucleotides: TGTGCCACCAGTCCGGACTCCCGCCGGGGCGGGGAGCTGTTTTTT.

This clonotype was counted a few times. The V gene is TRBV7-2, the J gene TRBJ2-4; TRBD1 or TRBD2 may be the D gene (5 bases each). The CDR3 has 15 amino acids. V was pared by 5 bases and J by 7 bases, with 18 bases between. Germline CDR1 reads SGHTA; CDR2 reads FQGNSA. The CDR3 sequence is CTSSIGWDLGNIQYF. The CDR3 bases are TGTACCAGCAGCATAGGTTGGGACCTTGGGAACATTCAGTACTTC.

The V call is TRBV3-1, the J call TRBJ2-7, with D unresolved. Trimming left V 6 bases short and J 1 base short, with 10 bases between. In germline, CDR1 is LGHDT, CDR2 YNNKEL (reference sequence). CDR3 length: 13 amino acids. In DNA, the CDR3 is TGTGCCAGCAGAAAGGTAGGGTCCTACGAGCAGTACTTC. Translated: CASRKVGSYEQYF.

This clonotype was detected only a few times. The J gene is TRBJ2-7, the V gene TRBV28; 9 bases match TRBD2. V shed 11 bases and J 3 bases; nucleotides not matched to a gene: 14. This CDR3 has 15 residues. Germline-derived CDR1 and CDR2 are MDHEN and SYDVKM. CDR3 DNA: TGTGCCTCCTCCATTAAGGGACTAGCTTTCTACGAGCAGTACTTC. Protein product: CASSIKGLAFYEQYF.

This clonotype was seen only once. The germline gene is not matched at one end of the junction; a read error may be the cause. This chain links TRBV12-3 or TRBV12-4 with TRBJ2-1; no firm D call. The CDR3 has 11 amino acids. The CDR3 spells CASSPYNERFF. CDR3 sequence (DNA): TGTGCCAGCAGCCCATACAATGAGCGGTTCTTC.

This clonotype came up many times. This sequence joins TRBV6-6 and TRBJ2-7, with D perhaps TRBD1 (5 bases). V lost 2 bases to trimming and J lost 2 bases, with 7 bases between them. Germline loops: CDR1 MNHNY, CDR2 SVGAGI (reference sequence). The CDR3 contains 13 residues. The CDR3 here is CASSYQGPYEQYF. CDR3 nucleotides: TGTGCCAGCAGTTACCAGGGTCCCTACGAGCAGTACTTC.

The table lists this clonotype with a few counts. Relative to the germline gene, one junction end is altered; a read error may explain this. The CDR3 DNA is TGTGCCACCAGCGGAGACTATACCGGGGAGCTGTTTTTT. Its translation: CATSGDYTGELFF. This sequence joins TRBV15 and TRBJ2-2; possible D gene TRBD2, 5 bases. The germline V gene has CDR1 LNHNV and CDR2 YYDKDF (reference sequence). The CDR3 extends over 13 amino acids.

The chain links TRBV7-3 to TRBJ2-1; 15 positions match TRBD2. From germline, CDR1 is SGHTA and CDR2 FQGTGA. V gave up 5 bases and J gave up 6 bases; unmatched junction bases: 5. The CDR3 length is 16 residues. CDR3: CASSLRGLAGGNEQFF. CDR3 DNA: TGTGCCAGCAGCCTACGGGGACTAGCGGGAGGCAATGAGCAGTTCTTC.

The genes are TRBV12-3 or TRBV12-4 and TRBJ1-6; 7 bases are a match to TRBD1. With 3 bases clipped from V and 9 bases from J, the junction kept 2 bases outside the gene matches. The CDR3 consists of 13 residues. The DNA for the CDR3 is TGTGCCAGCAGTTTCCGGGACAGTTCACCCCTCCACTTT. It is translated as CASSFRDSSPLHF.

This clonotype was counted between two and nine times. V and J are TRBV20-1 and TRBJ2-2; D perhaps matches TRBD1 (6 bases). The CDR3 runs 13 residues. Germline CDR1 DFQATT, CDR2 SNEGSKA (reference sequence). V gave up 5 bases and J gave up 5 bases, with 12 bases separating them. CDR3 region: CSAFPDRTGELFF. CDR3 sequence (DNA): TGCAGTGCTTTCCCTGACAGGACCGGGGAGCTGTTTTTT.

This clonotype was seen only a few times. This chain links TRBV6-2 or TRBV6-3 with TRBJ2-7, with a possible D match to TRBD2 (5 bases). V shed 5 bases and J shed 4 bases, with 12 bases lying between them. This CDR3 has 13 residues. In germline, CDR1 is MNHEY, CDR2 SVGEGT. This CDR3 reads CASSRRARYEQYF. As DNA, the CDR3 is TGTGCCAGCAGTCGGCGGGCCAGATACGAGCAGTACTTC.

This clonotype was found a few times. The gene calls are TRBV11-1 and TRBJ2-7; D gene unclear. The CDR3 contains 15 residues. V lost 5 bases and J lost 5, with 19 bases in between. Germline V gene sequence: CDR1 SGHAT, CDR2 FQDESV (reference sequence). The CDR3 here is CASSPIRALPNEQYF. The CDR3 region has the DNA TGTGCCAGCAGCCCCATCCGGGCCTTGCCCAACGAGCAGTACTTC.

The chain is built from TRBV20-1 and TRBJ2-7; 9 bases align to TRBD1. This CDR3 has 11 residues. Germline V CDR1 and CDR2: DFQATT, SNEGSKA (reference sequence). V was clipped by 6 bases and J by 3 bases; unmatched bases: 0. CDR3 DNA sequence: TGCAGTGCGGGACAGGGCTACGAGCAGTACTTC. This gives the protein CSAGQGYEQYF.

This clonotype came up a few times. The DNA for the CDR3 is TGTGCCAGCAGCTTAGCCCCGACACGGACAACCCAAGAGACCCAGTACTTC. Its translation is CASSLAPTRTTQETQYF. The chain carries TRBV7-9 and TRBJ2-5, with a weak D call TRBD1 (5 bases). This CDR3 region has 17 residues. Trimming shortened V by 0 bases and J by 1 base, and 15 bases separated the two germline ends. Germline V gives CDR1 SEHNR, CDR2 FQNEAQ (reference sequence).

The chain joins TRBV29-1 to TRBJ2-1; D ambiguous. The CDR3 covers 11 residues. Trimming cost V 3 bases and J 5 bases, with 5 bases left between them. Germline assignment: CDR1 SQVTM and CDR2 ANQGSEA. As DNA, the CDR3 is TGCAGCGTTGACCCCAACAATGAGCAGTTCTTC. Protein: CSVDPNNEQFF.

Many counts were recorded for this clonotype. The chain carries TRBV7-3 and TRBJ2-2; 11 bases match TRBD2. V lost 2 bases and J lost 7; bases outside the gene matches: 6. This CDR3 region has 16 residues. CDR1 and CDR2 from the germline V gene are SGHTA and FQGTGA. The CDR3 region has the DNA TGTGCCAGCAGCTTATCTTCTAGCGGGAGGAGCGGGGAGCTGTTTTTT. Translating it yields CASSLSSSGRSGELFF.

The chain recombines TRBV2 with TRBJ2-2; D might be TRBD1 or TRBD2, each matching 5 bases. The CDR3 extends over 14 amino acids. Germline lookup yields CDR1 SNHLY and CDR2 FYNNEI. V was clipped by 7 bases and J by 4 bases, with 13 bases between them. The CDR3 bases are TGTGCCAGCACCCCCCGGGGCGTCACCGGGGAGCTGTTTTTT. Protein sequence: CASTPRGVTGELFF. The entire variable domain, with the rest obtained from reference TRBV2 and TRBJ2-2, is as follows: EPEVTQTPSHQVTQMGQEVILRCVPISNHLYFYWYRQILGQKVEFLVSFYNNEISEKSEIFDDQFSVERPDGSNFTLKIRSTKLEDSAMYFCASTPRGVTGELFFGEGSRLTVL.

The table lists this clonotype with many counts. The V call is TRBV28, the J call TRBJ2-2; D is ambiguous. Per germline, CDR1 MDHEN and CDR2 SYDVKM. This CDR3 has 13 residues. DNA for the CDR3: TGTGCTACTAAAAGGCAGCAAGACGGGGAGCTGTTTTTT. Translated: CATKRQQDGELFF.

The V call is TRBV4-2, the J call TRBJ2-7; D call uncertain. This CDR3 spans 13 amino acids. Germline V lookup: CDR1 LGHNA, CDR2 YNFKEQ. V was pared by 4 bases and J by 7 bases, with 14 bases between. CDR3 coding DNA: TGTGCCAGCAGCCCTGGGGTCAGCCCGGAGCAGTACTTC. Residues: CASSPGVSPEQYF.

This clonotype was detected ten times or more. The J gene is TRBJ2-3, the V gene TRBV20-1, with D possibly TRBD1 on 5 matching bases. The CDR3 consists of 15 residues. Germline values: CDR1 DFQATT, CDR2 SNEGSKA (reference sequence). Between the trimmed V and J ends, which lost 8 bases and 0 bases, there was a span of 18 bases. CDR3 protein: CSPLTQGRSTDTQYF. DNA for the CDR3: TGCAGTCCCTTAACCCAGGGAAGGAGCACAGATACGCAGTATTTT.

This rearrangement joins TRBV1 to TRBJ2-2. TRBV1 is a listed pseudogene. This CDR3 is 15 amino acids long. The CDR3 loop reads CTSSQGITSTGELFF. CDR3 in DNA: TGCACCAGCAGCCAAGGGATAACGTCCACCGGGGAGCTGTTTTTT.

This clonotype was observed at least ten times. The chain has TRBV7-2 and TRBJ2-1; the D gene is possibly TRBD1 (5 bases). The germline V and J ends were trimmed by 0 bases and 8 bases, with 14 bases remaining between them. CDR1 and CDR2 (germline): SGHTA, FQGNSA. The CDR3 runs 15 residues. Here the CDR3 DNA reads TGTGCCAGCAGCTTAGCCCAGGGTAGCCGCGATGAGCAGTTCTTC. Its protein is CASSLAQGSRDEQFF.

There are a few counts of this clonotype. The V and J genes are TRBV3-1 and TRBJ2-3; tentative D call: TRBD2 (5 bases). Germline assignment: CDR1 LGHDT and CDR2 YNNKEL (reference sequence). V was clipped by 1 base and J by 4 bases, with 12 bases between them. The CDR3 has 15 residues. CDR3 DNA: TGTGCCAGCAGCCAAGGAGGAGGCTACTCAGATACGCAGTATTTT. It is translated as CASSQGGGYSDTQYF.